These 3 T cell receptor beta chains originate from one sample sequenced in a study of tissue T cells after allogeneic stem cell transplantation. Only in-frame clones appear in the TCRdb table, and some are missing; sequencing was by immunoSEQ multiplex PCR. The sample records approximately 45,000 clones, over 70% being singletons. The sample consisted of sorted cells pooled from one or two spleens. The receptors were gathered from a pool of C57BL/6 mice in good health.

Remarks on this clone: The gene names here belong to mouse. The read falls 1 residue short of the CDR3 end, and the missing part is taken from the germline J gene. The rearrangement links TRBV5 to TRBJ2-2, with 7 bases fitting TRBD1. This CDR3 has 15 amino acids. Germline trimming cut 3 bases from V and 1 base from J; bases unmatched to any gene: 2. Germline loops: CDR1 LGHNA, CDR2 YNLKQL (reference sequence). The CDR3 loop is CASSQDRLNTGQLYF. CDR3 bases read: TGTGCCAGCAGCCAGGACAGGCTAAACACCGGGCAGCTCTAC.

Points on this clone: Gene names and germline match the mouse. Read data end 1 residue before the CDR3 end; the end is taken from the germline J gene. The chain couples TRBV31 to TRBJ2-3; no clear D. Looked up from germline, CDR1 is GKSSPN and CDR2 is SITVG. The CDR3 consists of 13 residues. V was clipped by 4 bases and J by 0 bases, with 8 bases between them. The CDR3 spells CAWTLLSAETLYF. CDR3 DNA, as far as it was read: TGTGCCTGGACCCTCTTGAGTGCAGAAACGCTGTAT.

In the case of this clone: Gene names denote mouse genes. The read comes to an end 1 residue before the CDR3 does, leaving the germline J gene to fill in the end. The J gene is TRBJ2-7, the V gene TRBV3; TRBD1 agrees at 9 bases. The CDR3 loop spans 13 amino acids. Germline CDR1 and CDR2: SNHLY and FYNGKV (reference sequence). Trimming at V came to 5 bases and at J to 5 bases, leaving 4 bases not matched to a gene. The part of the CDR3 DNA that was read is TGTGCCAGCAGCCCCCGGGACAGGGATGAACAGTAC. Amino acid sequence: CASSPRDRDEQY. The entire CDR3 reads CASSPRDRDEQYF.